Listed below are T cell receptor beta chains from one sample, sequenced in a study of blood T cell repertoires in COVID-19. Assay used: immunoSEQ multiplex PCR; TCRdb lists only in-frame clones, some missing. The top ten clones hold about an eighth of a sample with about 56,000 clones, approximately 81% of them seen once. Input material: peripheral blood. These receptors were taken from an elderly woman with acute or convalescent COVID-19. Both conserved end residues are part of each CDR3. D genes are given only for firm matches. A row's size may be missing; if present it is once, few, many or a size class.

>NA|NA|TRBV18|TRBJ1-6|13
TGTGCCAGCTGGACGGGAGCGAATTCACCCCTCCACTTT
CASWTGANSPLHF
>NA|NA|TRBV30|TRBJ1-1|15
TGTGCCTGGAGTGTTCGTTCTTCCGTGAACACTGAAGCTTTCTTT
CAWSVRSSVNTEAFF
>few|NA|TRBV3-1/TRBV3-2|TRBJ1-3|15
TGTGCCAGCAGCCAAGAAGAGATATCTGGAAACACCATATATTTT
CASSQEEISGNTIYF
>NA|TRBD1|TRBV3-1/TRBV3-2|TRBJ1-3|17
TGTGCCAGCAGCCCTAGATCAGGGGGCTCTCCAGGAAACACCATATATTTT
CASSPRSGGSPGNTIYF
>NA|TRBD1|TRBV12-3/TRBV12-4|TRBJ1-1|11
TGTGCCAGCAGTGACAGGGGTAGAGCTTTCTTT
CASSDRGRAFF
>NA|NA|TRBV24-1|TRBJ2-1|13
TGTGCCACCTCCGAGGTGGGTTTCCATGAGCAGTTCTTC
CATSEVGFHEQFF
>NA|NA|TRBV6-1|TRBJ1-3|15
TGTGCCAGCAGTGAGACACTGAGCTCTGGAAACACCATATATTTT
CASSETLSSGNTIYF
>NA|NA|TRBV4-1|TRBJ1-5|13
TGCGCCAGCAGCCAAGATATCTCTCAGCCCCAGCATTTT
CASSQDISQPQHF
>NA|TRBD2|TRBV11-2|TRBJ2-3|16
TGTGCCAGCAGCTTAGAGGCTAGCGGGGGGGCGGATACGCAGTATTTT
CASSLEASGGADTQYF
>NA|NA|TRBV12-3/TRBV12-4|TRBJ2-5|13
TGTGCCAGCAGTTTAGACCAGCGAGAGACCCAGTACTTC
CASSLDQRETQYF
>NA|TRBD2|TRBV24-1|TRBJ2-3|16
TGTGCCACCAGTGACCTGACTAGCGGGGGCACAGATACGCAGTATTTT
CATSDLTSGGTDTQYF
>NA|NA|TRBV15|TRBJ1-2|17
TGTGCCACCAGCAGAGATACTTTGGGCAGCACGAACTATGGCTACACCTTC
CATSRDTLGSTNYGYTF
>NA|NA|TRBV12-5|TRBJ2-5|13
TGTGCTAGTGGTCCGGGTGGAGGGCAGACCCAGTACTTC
CASGPGGGQTQYF
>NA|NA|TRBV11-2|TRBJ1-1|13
TGTGCCAGCAGCACGGGAGGGAGGACTGAAGCTTTCTTT
CASSTGGRTEAFF
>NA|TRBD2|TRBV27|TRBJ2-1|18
TGTGCCAGCAGTTTGAAAGCCCCCCTCCCTAGCGGGGGGAATGAGCAGTTCTTC
CASSLKAPLPSGGNEQFF
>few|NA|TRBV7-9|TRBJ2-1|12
TGTGCCAGCAGCCCCTCGGACAATGAGCAGTTCTTC
CASSPSDNEQFF
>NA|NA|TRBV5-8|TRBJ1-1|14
TGTGCCAGCAGCCGCGGCAACCTGAACACTGAAGCTTTCTTT
CASSRGNLNTEAFF
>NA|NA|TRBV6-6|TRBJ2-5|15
TGTGCCAGCAGTTACTCGAGGGCAGCCCAAGAGACCCAGTACTTC
CASSYSRAAQETQYF
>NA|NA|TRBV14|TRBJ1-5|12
TGTGCCAGCAGCTTCCAAGCACAGCCCCAGCATTTT
CASSFQAQPQHF
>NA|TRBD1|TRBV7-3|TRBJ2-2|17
TGTGCCAGCAGCTTAATATCAGCAGGGGGGAACACCGGGGAGCTGTTTTTT
CASSLISAGGNTGELFF
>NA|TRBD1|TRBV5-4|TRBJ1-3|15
TGTGCCAGCAGCTTGCCAGGGGGCGCGAGTAACACCATATATTTT
CASSLPGGASNTIYF
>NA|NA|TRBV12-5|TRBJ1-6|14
TGTGCTAGTGGTTCAGGGACAAGTAATTCACCCCTCCACTTT
CASGSGTSNSPLHF
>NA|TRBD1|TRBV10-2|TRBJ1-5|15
TGCGCCAGCAGTGATAGGGACAGGGGCGATCAGCCCCAGCATTTT
CASSDRDRGDQPQHF
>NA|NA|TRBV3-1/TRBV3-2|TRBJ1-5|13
TGTGCCAGCAGCCAAGGACTAGGTCAGCCCCAGCATTTT
CASSQGLGQPQHF
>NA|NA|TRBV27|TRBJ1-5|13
TGTGCCAGCAGTTTAGAAGGACAGCAGCCCCAGCATTTT
CASSLEGQQPQHF
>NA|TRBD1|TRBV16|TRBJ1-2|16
TGTGCCAGCAGCCAGACAGGGGGCGTAGGCAACTATGGCTACACCTTC
CASSQTGGVGNYGYTF
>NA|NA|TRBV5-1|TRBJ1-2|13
TGCGCCAGCAGCGAAACAGGGAGAGTCGGCTACACCTTC
CASSETGRVGYTF
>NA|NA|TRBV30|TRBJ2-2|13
TGTGCCTGGAGAGGTCCGGGCACCGGGGAGCTGTTTTTT
CAWRGPGTGELFF
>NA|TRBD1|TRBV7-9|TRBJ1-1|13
TGTGCCAGCAGCTTTTCCGGGACAGGGGAAGCTTTCTTT
CASSFSGTGEAFF
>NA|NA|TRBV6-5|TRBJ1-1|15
TGTGCCAGCAGTTACGTTGAGGGGGGGAGGACTGAAGCTTTCTTT
CASSYVEGGRTEAFF
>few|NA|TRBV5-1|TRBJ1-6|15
TGCGCCAGCAGCTTGGGCCAGGTCAATAATTCACCCCTCCACTTT
CASSLGQVNNSPLHF
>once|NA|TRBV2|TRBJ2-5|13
TGTGCCAGCAGTGGCGGGGGCCAGGAGACCCAGTACTTC
CASSGGGQETQYF
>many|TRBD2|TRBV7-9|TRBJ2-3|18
TGTGCCAGCAGCCCACTCGGGACTAGCGGGAGACCCGACGGTACGCAGTATTTT
CASSPLGTSGRPDGTQYF
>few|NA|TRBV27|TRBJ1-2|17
TGTGCCAGCAGTTCCCTGGGGGGATCGCCTGTTAACTATGGCTACACCTTC
CASSSLGGSPVNYGYTF
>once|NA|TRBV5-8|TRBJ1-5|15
TGTGCCAGCAGCTTAGCAGGGACACGCAATCAGCCCCAGCATTTT
CASSLAGTRNQPQHF
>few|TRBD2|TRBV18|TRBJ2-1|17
TGTGCCAGCTCACCAAGTCTAGCGGGGGCCTCTACAAATGAGCAGTTCTTC
CASSPSLAGASTNEQFF
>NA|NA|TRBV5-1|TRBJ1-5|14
TGCGCCAGCAGCACGGACAGTAGTAATCAGCCCCAGCATTTT
CASSTDSSNQPQHF
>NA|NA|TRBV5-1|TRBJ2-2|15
TGCGCCAGCAGCTTGTCGGGGGTAAGGGCCGGGGAGCTGTTTTTT
CASSLSGVRAGELFF
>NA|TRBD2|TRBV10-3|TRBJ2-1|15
TGTGCCATCAGTGACTCACTAGCGCTTAACAATGAGCAGTTCTTC
CAISDSLALNNEQFF
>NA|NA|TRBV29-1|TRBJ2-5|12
TGCAGCGTTGGCGGGGCCCAAGAGACCCAGTACTTC
CSVGGAQETQYF
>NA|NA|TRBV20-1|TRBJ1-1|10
TGCGGGGGAGGGTACACTGAAGCTTTCTTT
CGGGYTEAFF
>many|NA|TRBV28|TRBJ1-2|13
TGTGCCAGCAATCTCGACAGCCGTTATGGCTACACCTTC
CASNLDSRYGYTF
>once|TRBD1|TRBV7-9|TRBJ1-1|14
TGTGCCAGCAGCTCGTCAGGGGGTACCACTGAAGCTTTCTTT
CASSSSGGTTEAFF
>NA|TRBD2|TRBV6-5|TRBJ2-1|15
TGTGCCAGCGCGCTAGCGGGGTCCTCCTACAATGAGCAGTTCTTC
CASALAGSSYNEQFF